Each of the 10 T cell receptor beta chains below was sequenced from the same sample in a study of blood T cell repertoires in COVID-19 (dated by TCRdb to about 2020). Library preparation employed the immunoSEQ multiplex PCR assay. TCRdb obtained this table from immuneACCESS and retained in-frame rearrangements with V and J assigned. These tables miss some clones; where compared with another copy, unresolved V genes account for less than half of the shortfall, and the remainder is unexplained. Across this sample there are tens of thousands of clones, with roughly 88% seen only once. The ten largest clones take up about 3.4% of the sample. Sequenced sample: peripheral blood. These receptor sequences come from a man aged 50 to 60 with active COVID-19.

The rearrangement links TRBV7-9 to TRBJ2-3; 9 bases line up with TRBD1. V shed 1 base and J 1 base; nucleotides not matched to a gene: 12. This CDR3 has 19 residues. Germline V CDR1 and CDR2: SEHNR, FQNEAQ (reference sequence). As DNA, the CDR3 is TGTGCCAGCAGCTTAGACCTTTGGAGGACAGGGGATGGCACAGATACGCAGTATTTT. This encodes CASSLDLWRTGDGTDTQYF.

This chain uses TRBV4-2 with TRBJ1-2, with TRBD1 identical over 8 bases. Germline V gene lookup returns CDR1 LGHNA and CDR2 YNFKEQ. The CDR3 length is 15 residues. The ends lost 2 bases at V and 4 bases at J; junction bases unmatched: 6. In DNA form, the CDR3 reads TGTGCCAGCAGCCAACAACCCGGGACAGGCTATGGCTACACCTTC. Amino acids: CASSQQPGTGYGYTF.

This sequence joins TRBV18 and TRBJ2-7, with 11 nucleotides matching TRBD2. The ends lost 5 bases at V and 6 bases at J; junction bases unmatched: 6. The CDR3 has 14 residues. Germline lookup yields CDR1 KGHSH and CDR2 LQKENI. As DNA, the CDR3 is TGTGCCAGCTCAACTAGCGGGGGAACGGGCGAGCAGTACTTC. As protein: CASSTSGGTGEQYF. Variable domain in full (rest from reference TRBV18 and TRBJ2-7): NAGVMQNPRHLVRRRGQEARLRCSPMKGHSHVYWYRQLPEEGLKFMVYLQKENIIDESGMPKERFSAEFPKEGPSILRIQQVVRGDSAAYFCASSTSGGTGEQYFGPGTRLTVT.

The genes are TRBV5-6 and TRBJ1-2; no definite D call. From germline, CDR1 is SGHDT and CDR2 YYEEEE. V gave up 4 bases and J gave up 10 bases, with 17 bases separating them. This CDR3 has 13 amino acids. The CDR3 region is CASSQTSRVSYTF. The CDR3 coding sequence is TGTGCCAGCAGCCAAACAAGCCGGGTCTCCTACACCTTC.

The rearrangement links TRBV2 to TRBJ1-5, with a possible D match to TRBD1 (5 bases). Trimming left V 7 bases short and J 3 bases short, with 16 bases between. This CDR3 comprises 15 residues. CDR1 is SNHLY and CDR2 is FYNNEI in the germline V gene. The CDR3 nucleotides are TGTGCCAGCACTGGACGGGGGGTGTACAATCAGCCCCAGCATTTT. Protein product: CASTGRGVYNQPQHF.

The rearrangement links TRBV7-9 to TRBJ2-1, with D perhaps TRBD2 (6 bases). The CDR3 extends over 12 amino acids. Germline assignment: CDR1 SEHNR and CDR2 FQNEAQ (reference sequence). Trimming took 8 bases from V and 3 from J, leaving 8 bases between them. The CDR3 nucleotides read TGTGCCAGCGGAGGGGACTACAATGAGCAGTTCTTC. Protein product: CASGGDYNEQFF.

The V call is TRBV4-2, the J call TRBJ1-1, with TRBD1 matching 9 bases. The CDR3 loop spans 15 amino acids. CDR1 is LGHNA, CDR2 YNFKEQ, per germline. J was trimmed by 11 bases and V by 1 base; bases with no gene match: 11. CDR3 protein: CASSQGVGWDRAAFF. CDR3 DNA sequence: TGTGCCAGCAGCCAAGGCGTCGGGTGGGACAGGGCGGCTTTCTTT.

The chain combines TRBV5-1 with TRBJ2-2; no firm D call. CDR1 and CDR2 (germline): SGHRS, YFSETQ. The CDR3 length is 15 residues. Trimming stripped 0 bases from V and 0 bases from J, with 6 bases between. The CDR3 protein is CASSLEQPNTGELFF. CDR3 sequence (DNA): TGCGCCAGCAGCTTGGAACAGCCGAACACCGGGGAGCTGTTTTTT.

This clone was observed a few times. CDR3 amino acids: CASSMRASGNTIYF. The CDR3 coding sequence is TGTGCCAGTAGTATGAGGGCCTCTGGAAACACCATATATTTT. The chain is built from TRBV19 and TRBJ1-3; D unresolved. The germline V gene has CDR1 LNHDA and CDR2 SQIVND (reference sequence). The CDR3 covers 14 residues. V was trimmed by 3 bases and J by 0 bases, leaving 6 bases between them. The full variable domain, in which reference TRBV19 and TRBJ1-3 provide the parts outside the CDR3, is DGGITQSPKYLFRKEGQNVTLSCEQNLNHDAMYWYRQDPGQGLRLIYYSQIVNDFQKGDIAEGYSVSREKKESFPLTVTSAQKNPTAFYLCASSMRASGNTIYFGEGSWLTVV.

Comment on this clone: Mismatch with germline at one junction end may stem from a read error. V and J are TRBV5-1 and TRBJ2-7, with TRBD1 identical over 8 bases. The CDR3 runs to 21 residues. Germline CDR1 reads SGHRS; CDR2 reads YFSETQ. The chain's CDR3 is CASSSPKSTGVSGRYAYEQYF. The DNA for the CDR3 is TGTGCCAGCAGCTCTCCCAAGTCGACAGGGGTGAGTGGAAGATATGCCTACGAGCAGTACTTC. Based on the CDR3 plus reference TRBV5-1 and TRBJ2-7, the full variable domain is KAGVTQTPRYLIKTRGQQVTLSCSPISGHRSVSWYQQTPGQGLQFLFEYFSETQRNKGNFPGRFSGRQFSNSRSEMNVSTLELGDSALYLCASSSPKSTGVSGRYAYEQYFGPGTRLTVT.